This paragraph reports one T cell receptor (beta chain). Its antigen is still unknown. This entry belongs to a study of graft-versus-host responses after intestinal transplantation. Overall study context: Among the recipients, transplants were multivisceral, liver-intestinal, or isolated intestinal. Anti-thymocyte globulin induction, then tacrolimus and steroids for two to four years, went to all recipients.

Germline lookup yields CDR1 MNHNS and CDR2 SASEGT. The V end was cut by 8 bases, the J end by 7 bases, with 11 bases between. This CDR3 is built from 12 residues. Sequencing used immunoSEQ multiplex PCR; TCRdb keeps in-frame clones, though not all of them. The table records 62,000 or so clones, around 90% of them present only once. Notes on the study in general: Early post-transplant declines in HvG were associated with peak levels of circulating GvH clones. Some GvH clones were seen earlier in gut or blood, suggesting intestinal origin.

The sequence was collected from a human patient who received an intestinal transplant, so some T cells may come from the graft donor. The gene calls are TRBV6-1 and TRBJ2-2; a weak D match, TRBD1 (5 bases). Sequencing was performed on PBMCs, taken 26 days after transplant. CDR3 sequence: CASLRGDGELFF. The DNA for the CDR3 is TGTGCCAGCCTAAGGGGCGACGGGGAGCTGTTTTTT.